The 16 T cell receptor beta chains listed next were all sequenced from one sample in a study of T cells in Graves' hyperthyroidism and ophthalmopathy (dated by TCRdb to the late 2010s). The library was generated by multiplex PCR. The reads were generated on an Illumina HiSeq 2000. The TCR beta CDR3 regions were amplified from the RNA transcripts. The TCR CDR3 was subjected to a first round of RT-PCR using the HTBI primer set and the Qiagen OneStep RT-PCR kit. TCRdb trimmed public reads at Q25 via fastp, called clones via MiXCR and kept in-frame beta chains. Identical CDR3 protein sequences are pooled into one entry, listed with their most common genes and DNA. A total of 490,000 or so distinct CDR3 sequences appear in this sample, over 45% of them only once. The ten largest clones represent around 44% of the sample. The sequenced sample consisted of peripheral blood or thyroid tissue (not recorded which). These receptors were collected from an adult woman with Graves' disease, either hyperthyroidism or ophthalmopathy (not recorded which).

The chain has TRBV10-3 and TRBJ1-2; 8 bases are shared with TRBD1. The trim removed 6 bases at V and 4 bases at J, leaving 4 bases unmatched. Per the germline V gene, CDR1 is ENHRY and CDR2 is SYGVKD. This CDR3 contains 13 residues. CDR3 coding DNA: TGTGCCATCAGGCCCCAGGGGGCCTATGGCTACACCTTC. It encodes CAIRPQGAYGYTF.

The rearrangement links TRBV20-1 to TRBJ2-3; the D gene is possibly TRBD2 (6 bases). Germline assignment: CDR1 DFQATT and CDR2 SNEGSKA (reference sequence). Trimming removed 6 bases from V and 3 bases from J, with 13 bases in between. The CDR3 length is 13 residues. CDR3 DNA: TGCAGTGCCAGCAGGAGGGCAACAGATACGCAGTATTTT. It encodes CSASRRATDTQYF.

The genes are TRBV12-3 or TRBV12-4 and TRBJ1-2; TRBD1 is a possible D gene (5 bases). There are 15 residues in the CDR3. V dropped 5 bases and J dropped 8 bases, with 21 bases sitting between them. Here the CDR3 DNA reads TGTGCCAGCAGTCTCCGGGACGGTGGTATGCGGGGCTACACCTTC. It specifies CASSLRDGGMRGYTF.

The chain couples TRBV4-2 to TRBJ2-7; TRBD2 agrees at 8 bases. The ends lost 2 bases at V and 4 bases at J; junction bases unmatched: 4. CDR3 size: 14 residues. Germline CDR1 and CDR2: LGHNA and YNFKEQ. The CDR3 sequence: CASSQTGLEYEQYF. Written as DNA, the CDR3 is TGTGCCAGCAGCCAAACGGGACTAGAGTACGAGCAGTACTTC.

This clonotype was detected ten times or more. The chain is built from TRBV15 and TRBJ1-3; 7 nucleotides match TRBD1. J gave up 4 bases and V 9 bases, and 6 bases lay outside the gene matches. The CDR3 is 13 amino acids. CDR1 is LNHNV and CDR2 is YYDKDF in the germline V gene (reference sequence). In nucleotides, the CDR3 is TGTGCCACGGGGGACAGTCTAGGAAACACCATATATTTT. Protein: CATGDSLGNTIYF. The whole variable domain, filled in from reference TRBV15 and TRBJ1-3, reads DAMVIQNPRYQVTQFGKPVTLSCSQTLNHNVMYWYQQKSSQAPKLLFHYYDKDFNNEADTPDNFQSRRPNTSFCFLDIRSPGLGDTAMYLCATGDSLGNTIYFGEGSWLTVV.

CDR3 DNA sequence: TGTGCCAGCAGCTTAGCGGGGGACGGAACTTTCTTT. This codes for CASSLAGDGTFF. The chain carries TRBV13 and TRBJ1-1; D may be TRBD1 (5 bases). CDR1 is PRHDT and CDR2 is FYEKMQ in the germline V gene (reference sequence). The CDR3 spans 12 residues. Trimming cost V 1 base and J 12 bases, with 12 bases left between them.

This clonotype came up a few times. The rearrangement uses TRBV4-1 and TRBJ1-2, with 10 nucleotides matching TRBD1. V shed 3 bases, J shed 0 bases, and the junction held 10 bases outside the gene matches. Germline V CDR1 and CDR2: MGHRA, YSYEKL. The CDR3 is 18 amino acids. CDR3: CASSHRWTGGRTNYGYTF. CDR3 sequence (DNA): TGCGCCAGCAGCCACCGCTGGACAGGGGGGCGTACTAACTATGGCTACACCTTC.

This clonotype was counted ten times or more. The chain uses TRBV6-2 or TRBV6-3 and TRBJ2-5; TRBD2 aligns across 12 bases. Per germline, CDR1 MNHEY and CDR2 SVGEGT. Germline trimming cut 5 bases from V and 4 bases from J; bases unmatched to any gene: 5. The CDR3 contains 15 residues. In DNA, the CDR3 is TGTGCCAGCAGTATCTTGACTAGCGGGAGAGAGACCCAGTACTTC. This sequence encodes CASSILTSGRETQYF.

The chain links TRBV13 to TRBJ2-7; tentatively, D is TRBD2 (5 bases). The V end was cut by 5 bases, the J end by 7 bases, with 15 bases between. The CDR3 is 13 residues long. Per the germline V gene, CDR1 is PRHDT and CDR2 is FYEKMQ (reference sequence). This CDR3 is CASSPDSVREQYF. For the CDR3, the DNA is TGTGCCAGCAGCCCGGACTCGGTGAGGGAGCAGTACTTC.

This clonotype was counted only a few times. J is TRBJ2-7 and V is TRBV7-2; the match to TRBD2 covers 10 bases. The length of the CDR3 is 15 residues. Trimming cost V 6 bases and J 3 bases; bases outside gene matches: 8. Germline CDR1 SGHTA, CDR2 FQGNSA. The chain's CDR3 is CASSLASGRIYEQYF. The CDR3 DNA reads TGTGCCAGCAGTTTGGCTAGCGGGAGAATCTACGAGCAGTACTTC.

The table lists this clonotype with many counts. The chain joins TRBV6-5 to TRBJ1-2, with D perhaps matching TRBD1 (5 bases). The CDR3 sequence is 13 residues long. Germline assignment: CDR1 MNHEY and CDR2 SVGAGI. With 5 bases removed from V and 4 bases from J, the gap between germline ends came to 11 bases. The CDR3 sequence: CASSAGLLYGYTF. Written as DNA, the CDR3 is TGTGCCAGCAGTGCAGGGTTGCTCTATGGCTACACCTTC.

This clonotype was detected ten times or more. This rearrangement joins TRBV2 to TRBJ1-2; TRBD1 matches 9 bases. This CDR3 is built from 12 residues. From germline, CDR1 is SNHLY and CDR2 FYNNEI. The ends lost 7 bases at V and 7 bases at J; junction bases unmatched: 4. The CDR3 sequence: CASTAQGAGYTF. The DNA for the CDR3 is TGTGCCAGCACCGCACAGGGGGCTGGCTACACCTTC.

This clonotype was detected many times. The chain recombines TRBV29-1 with TRBJ1-4; 9 bases are a match to TRBD1. V was clipped by 6 bases and J by 7 bases; unmatched bases: 9. The CDR3 extends over 14 amino acids. Germline V gene data show CDR1 as SQVTM and CDR2 as ANQGSEA. The chain's CDR3 is CSVRTGGVGEKLFF. Written as DNA, the CDR3 is TGCAGCGTCAGAACAGGGGGCGTCGGTGAAAAACTGTTTTTT.

The chain links TRBV29-1 to TRBJ2-5; 12 bases align to TRBD2. Germline lookup yields CDR1 SQVTM and CDR2 ANQGSEA. The CDR3 is 14 residues long. The CDR3 DNA reads as TGCAGTGCTGAAGGACTAGCGGGGATCGAGACCCAGTACTTC. Protein: CSAEGLAGIETQYF.

This clonotype was seen repeatedly, ten times or more. CDR3 bases: TGTGCCAGCAGCCCGCCCCAGGGGAATGAAGCTTTCTTT. Its protein product is CASSPPQGNEAFF. The rearrangement uses TRBV4-2 and TRBJ1-1; D may be TRBD1 (6 bases). The V gene lost 4 bases and the J gene lost 7 bases, with 13 bases spanning the gap. Germline-derived CDR1 and CDR2 are LGHNA and YNFKEQ. This CDR3 has 13 residues.

In this sample, this clonotype turned up a few times. The chain is built from TRBV18 and TRBJ1-3, with D perhaps TRBD1 (5 bases). Germline assignment: CDR1 KGHSH and CDR2 LQKENI. The V end lost 4 bases, the J end lost 0 bases, and 10 bases lay between the germline ends. CDR3 length equals 15 residues. CDR3 sequence (DNA): TGTGCCAGCTCACACCGACAGAGCTCTGGAAACACCATATATTTT. Protein product: CASSHRQSSGNTIYF.